This T cell receptor beta chain was identified in a study of somatic mutations in cytotoxic T cells in rheumatoid arthritis. Study overall: Sorting by flow gave nearly 100% purity for some V beta antibody-stained T-cell populations, including V beta1+ cells sequenced for TCRB.

The study, taken as a whole, reports: The study found no significant difference in CD8+ T-cell clonality between rheumatoid arthritis patients and age-matched healthy controls.

Libraries were prepared by immunoSEQ multiplex PCR; TCRdb keeps only in-frame clonotypes and omits some of them. The sample holds roughly 9,800 clones; 75% to 90% are singletons and the top ten take approximately 1%. This clone turned up a few times. Its matching antigen is unknown. Trimming took off 2 bases at V and 4 bases at J, with 12 bases between the two ends. The germline V gene encodes CDR1 LGHNA and CDR2 YSLEER. The CDR3 is 14 amino acids. The chain links TRBV4-3 to TRBJ2-7, with D perhaps TRBD1 (6 bases). The TCR was taken from a woman between 18 and 29 years old with rheumatoid arthritis. The specimen was CD4+ T cells sorted from blood. The DNA of the CDR3 is TGCGCCAGCAGCCAATCCCAGGGGAGTTACGAGCAGTACTTC. It encodes CASSQSQGSYEQYF.